The source of this T cell receptor (beta chain) is a study of beta chain features in type 1 diabetes. The study, taken as a whole, reports: All four CD4+ subsets from Type 1 diabetes patients carried moderately but significantly shorter TCRB CDR3s. With patients and controls alike, PCR might favor shorter templates to an equal degree.

Germline CDR1 reads MGHRA; CDR2 reads YSYEKL. The CDR3 runs to 15 residues. Trimming took off 1 base at V and 4 bases at J, with 11 bases between the two ends. Of the isolated RNA, all was reverse transcribed, and so the sequenced material was expressed TCRB transcripts. Assay: immunoSEQ multiplex PCR; the TCRdb copy retains only in-frame clones and omits some. The sample lists about 290,000 clones, 7% to 9% occurring once. Regarding this clone: Its antigen is as yet unknown.

Input material: central memory CD4+ T cells from blood. The TCR was taken from a woman younger than 30 in good health. The J gene is TRBJ2-1, the V gene TRBV4-1; TRBD2 is a possible D gene (6 bases). In DNA form, the CDR3 reads TGCGCCAGCAGCCAAGGGCGGGGCGGGTACAATGAGCAGTTCTTC. Residues: CASSQGRGGYNEQFF.